This entry lists 25 T cell receptor beta chains sequenced from one sample in a study of blood T cell repertoires in COVID-19. The data were produced by immunoSEQ multiplex PCR, yet TCRdb's version contains in-frame clones alone and is incomplete. The sample carries 70,000 to 85,000 clones, approximately 80% recorded once. The sample was peripheral blood. The source is a man older than 75 with acute or convalescent COVID-19.

Note on this clone: Other DNA sequences of this sample code for an identical CDR3. The rearrangement links TRBV5-8 to TRBJ1-2; the match to TRBD1 covers 8 bases. V dropped 3 bases and J dropped 2; count of bases not matched to a gene: 3. Germline loops: CDR1 SGHTS, CDR2 YDEGEE. The CDR3 extends over 14 amino acids. In DNA form, the CDR3 reads TGTGCCAGCAGCTCAGGACAGGGAAACTATGGCTACACCTTC. Amino acids: CASSSGQGNYGYTF.

The chain links TRBV11-2 to TRBJ2-7, with 10 bases aligning to TRBD2. CDR3 length: 15 residues. The trim removed 5 bases at V and 3 bases at J, leaving 7 bases unmatched. The germline V gene encodes CDR1 SGHAT and CDR2 FQNNGV. CDR3: CASSLDLAGVYEQYF. The CDR3 DNA sequence: TGTGCCAGCAGCCTCGACCTAGCGGGGGTCTACGAGCAGTACTTC. Full variable domain (remainder filled in from reference TRBV11-2 and TRBJ2-7): EAGVAQSPRYKIIEKRQSVAFWCNPISGHATLYWYQQILGQGPKLLIQFQNNGVVDDSQLPKDRFSAERLKGVDSTLKIQPAKLEDSAVYLCASSLDLAGVYEQYFGPGTRLTVT.

The V gene is TRBV10-3, the J gene TRBJ2-7, with 9 nucleotides matching TRBD2. From germline, CDR1 is ENHRY and CDR2 SYGVKD. V was clipped by 2 bases and J by 2 bases; unmatched bases: 4. The CDR3 loop spans 15 amino acids. The CDR3, as DNA: TGTGCCATCAGTGAGGGGACTAGCATCACCTACGAGCAGTACTTC. As protein: CAISEGTSITYEQYF.

The chain carries TRBV19 and TRBJ1-2; 9 bases agree with TRBD1. V shed 5 bases, J shed 8 bases, and the junction held 12 bases outside the gene matches. Looked up from germline, CDR1 is LNHDA and CDR2 is SQIVND (reference sequence). CDR3 length: 15 amino acids. The CDR3 spells CASSSLNRGRNGYTF. The CDR3 DNA reads TGTGCCAGTAGTTCCCTAAACAGGGGGCGAAACGGCTACACCTTC.

CDR3 protein: CASSLTGGGQPQHF. The CDR3 DNA reads TGTGCCAGCAGCTTAACAGGGGGCGGACAGCCCCAGCATTTT. The chain combines TRBV7-2 with TRBJ1-5, with 9 bases identical to TRBD1. CDR1 is SGHTA and CDR2 is FQGNSA in the germline V gene. CDR3 size: 14 residues. Trimming cost V 2 bases and J 7 bases; bases outside gene matches: 3.

V usage is TRBV10-3 and J usage is TRBJ1-6, with D unclear. V shed 4 bases and J shed 0 bases, with 7 bases lying between them. The CDR3 extends over 15 amino acids. The germline V gene has CDR1 ENHRY and CDR2 SYGVKD. The CDR3 nucleotides read TGTGCCATCAGTGGAGCAAGCTCCTATAATTCACCCCTCCACTTT. Translation gives CAISGASSYNSPLHF.

The chain couples TRBV5-1 to TRBJ2-5, with 10 bases identical to TRBD2. CDR1 is SGHRS and CDR2 is YFSETQ in the germline V gene. The CDR3 covers 19 residues. Trimming cost V 0 bases and J 0 bases; bases outside gene matches: 11. DNA for the CDR3: TGCGCCAGCAGCTTGGGGGTAGCGGGGGGACCCCTTCACCAAGAGACCCAGTACTTC. Its protein is CASSLGVAGGPLHQETQYF. Looking up the rest from reference TRBV5-1 and TRBJ2-5 gives the full variable domain: KAGVTQTPRYLIKTRGQQVTLSCSPISGHRSVSWYQQTPGQGLQFLFEYFSETQRNKGNFPGRFSGRQFSNSRSEMNVSTLELGDSALYLCASSLGVAGGPLHQETQYFGPGTRLLVL.

This chain connects TRBV7-8 to TRBJ1-1; TRBD1 matches at 10 bases. The CDR3 is 17 amino acids. V lost 1 base and J lost 0; bases outside the gene matches: 5. The germline V gene encodes CDR1 SGHVS and CDR2 FQNEAQ. For the CDR3, the DNA is TGTGCCAGCAGCTTAGGGGGACAGGGGTGGGTGAACACTGAAGCTTTCTTT. This encodes CASSLGGQGWVNTEAFF.

The V and J genes are TRBV14 and TRBJ1-3; D is perhaps TRBD1 (6 bases). The V end lost 2 bases, the J end lost 6 bases, and 8 bases lay between the germline ends. The CDR3 sequence is 13 residues long. Germline V gives CDR1 SGHDN, CDR2 FVKESK. Written as DNA, the CDR3 is TGTGCCAGCAGCCAATACAGGGAAAACACCATATATTTT. Translating it yields CASSQYRENTIYF.

This clone has more than one count but fewer than ten. The CDR3 nucleotides are TGTGCCAGCAGTTCTGACAGGGTGGGTTCACCCCTCCACTTT. Amino acids: CASSSDRVGSPLHF. The chain is built from TRBV6-5 and TRBJ1-6; 7 bases agree with TRBD1. This CDR3 region has 14 residues. V shed 4 bases, J shed 9 bases, and the junction held 6 bases outside the gene matches. The V gene's germline CDR1 is MNHEY and CDR2 SVGAGI.

This rearrangement joins TRBV7-9 to TRBJ2-1, with TRBD2 matching 8 bases. The CDR3 has 18 residues. After removal of 4 bases from V and 0 bases from J, the junction contained 11 bases not matched to a gene. Germline CDR1 reads SEHNR; CDR2 reads FQNEAQ (reference sequence). The CDR3 DNA reads as TGTGCCAGCAGCTCCCTGAATCTCGGGGGGGTCTCCTACAATGAGCAGTTCTTC. This encodes CASSSLNLGGVSYNEQFF.

The rearrangement links TRBV7-8 to TRBJ1-4, with a weak D call TRBD1 (5 bases). The CDR3 loop spans 15 amino acids. Germline assignment: CDR1 SGHVS and CDR2 FQNEAQ. V lost 3 bases, J lost 3 bases, and 11 bases lay in between. The CDR3 sequence: CASSFGGTANEKLFF. The CDR3 DNA follows: TGTGCCAGCAGCTTCGGGGGTACAGCTAATGAAAAACTGTTTTTT.

The chain is built from TRBV9 and TRBJ1-4, with 9 bases that match TRBD1. Losses at the gene ends were 4 bases for V and 8 bases for J; bases not matched to a gene: 9. The CDR3 runs 15 residues. The germline V gene has CDR1 SGDLS and CDR2 YYNGEE. The DNA of the CDR3 is TGTGCCAGCAGCCCGCAACAGGGGGCGGGAGAAAAACTGTTTTTT. Residues: CASSPQQGAGEKLFF. Full variable domain (missing parts from reference TRBV9 and TRBJ1-4): DSGVTQTPKHLITATGQRVTLRCSPRSGDLSVYWYQQSLDQGLQFLIQYYNGEERAKGNILERFSAQQFPDLHSELNLSSLELGDSALYFCASSPQQGAGEKLFFGSGTQLSVL.

This rearrangement joins TRBV3-1 (or the pseudogene TRBV3-2) to TRBJ2-5; 12 bases are shared with TRBD2. The J segment lost 6 bases and the V segment lost 0 bases, leaving 5 bases of the junction unmatched. Germline values: CDR1 LGHDT, CDR2 YNNKEL (reference sequence). There are 16 residues in the CDR3. The CDR3 coding sequence is TGTGCCAGCAGCCAAGAAGGGCTAGCGGGGGGGAAGACCCAGTACTTC. Its translation is CASSQEGLAGGKTQYF.

This clone is a singleton in its sample. This CDR3 is CASSSTGGLVTGELFF. The CDR3 nucleotides read TGTGCCAGCAGTTCCACAGGGGGCCTGGTCACCGGGGAGCTGTTTTTT. The chain joins TRBV27 to TRBJ2-2; TRBD1 matches 9 bases. The J segment lost 4 bases and the V segment lost 4 bases, leaving 7 bases of the junction unmatched. Germline V gene lookup returns CDR1 MNHEY and CDR2 SMNVEV (reference sequence). The CDR3 extends over 16 amino acids.

The chain carries TRBV7-2 and TRBJ2-2, with D possibly TRBD2 on 5 matching bases. The germline gives CDR1 SGHTA, CDR2 FQGNSA. Between the trimmed V and J ends, which lost 8 bases and 0 bases, there was a span of 10 bases. This CDR3 is built from 14 residues. The CDR3 DNA reads TGTGCCAGCCTTGGGAGCCCGAACACCGGGGAGCTGTTTTTT. Translation: CASLGSPNTGELFF.

This chain links TRBV5-4 with TRBJ1-2; D may be TRBD1 (6 bases). The CDR3 consists of 12 residues. Germline CDR1 is SGHNT and CDR2 is YYREEE (reference sequence). V dropped 4 bases and J dropped 7 bases, with 11 bases sitting between them. The chain's CDR3 is CASSQQGGGYTF. The CDR3 DNA is TGTGCCAGCAGCCAACAGGGTGGTGGCTACACCTTC.

This chain links TRBV6-5 with TRBJ1-1, with D perhaps TRBD1 (5 bases). CDR3 size: 15 residues. Germline CDR1 MNHEY, CDR2 SVGAGI. V was pared by 0 bases and J by 5 bases, with 13 bases between. CDR3 DNA sequence: TGTGCCAGCAGTTACTCGACCGGGGGGAAGACTGAAGCTTTCTTT. It translates to CASSYSTGGKTEAFF.

The rearrangement links TRBV20-1 to TRBJ2-7, with D perhaps TRBD1 (6 bases). Trimming stripped 3 bases from V and 4 bases from J, with 16 bases between. Germline assignment: CDR1 DFQATT and CDR2 SNEGSKA (reference sequence). This CDR3 spans 14 amino acids. CDR3: CSASIDRSYYEQYF. For the CDR3, the DNA is TGCAGTGCTAGTATTGACAGGTCTTATTACGAGCAGTACTTC.

The rearrangement joins TRBV27 to TRBJ1-3, with D hard to call. Looked up from germline, CDR1 is MNHEY and CDR2 is SMNVEV (reference sequence). V was cut by 4 bases and J by 0 bases, with 4 bases left in between. The CDR3 contains 13 residues. The CDR3 coding sequence is TGTGCCAGCAGTTCCGGCTCTGGAAACACCATATATTTT. Amino acid sequence: CASSSGSGNTIYF.

CDR3 amino acids: CASSPGQGSVDGYTF. CDR3 DNA: TGTGCCAGCTCACCAGGGCAGGGGAGTGTGGATGGCTACACCTTC. This sequence joins TRBV18 and TRBJ1-2; D may be TRBD1 (6 bases). CDR1 KGHSH and CDR2 LQKENI come from the germline V gene. Trimming pared 2 bases from V and 6 bases from J, leaving 16 bases between. CDR3 length: 15 amino acids.

The chain joins TRBV9 to TRBJ2-1; TRBD1 matches at 8 bases. V trimming: 4 bases; J trimming: 2 bases; junction bases outside the gene matches: 8. CDR1 and CDR2 (germline): SGDLS, YYNGEE. The length of the CDR3 is 16 residues. The CDR3 sequence is CASSLTDRGTYNEQFF. The CDR3 DNA is TGTGCCAGCAGCCTAACTGACAGGGGCACCTACAATGAGCAGTTCTTC.

This clone was found once. This sequence joins TRBV2 and TRBJ1-1; 8 bases line up with TRBD1. Germline assignment: CDR1 SNHLY and CDR2 FYNNEI. The CDR3 covers 12 residues. Unmatched junction bases numbered 3, after V lost 4 bases and J lost 8 bases. The CDR3 region has the DNA TGTGCCAGCAGTGGGACAGGGTTAGAAGCTTTCTTT. It specifies CASSGTGLEAFF.

The rearrangement uses TRBV29-1 and TRBJ1-1; D unresolved. The ends were cut back, 2 bases at V and 5 bases at J, with 6 bases in the middle. Germline V gene lookup returns CDR1 SQVTM and CDR2 ANQGSEA. This CDR3 is 11 amino acids long. CDR3 sequence (DNA): TGCAGCGTTGAACAACAGACTGAAGCTTTCTTT. Translated, it gives CSVEQQTEAFF.

The genes are TRBV27 and TRBJ2-7, with a possible D match to TRBD1 (6 bases). V lost 0 bases, J lost 6 bases, and 9 bases lay in between. Germline V CDR1 and CDR2: MNHEY, SMNVEV (reference sequence). CDR3 length equals 13 residues. The chain's CDR3 is CASSLSWGLEQYF. CDR3 DNA: TGTGCCAGCAGTTTATCGTGGGGGCTCGAGCAGTACTTC.